The clone carrying this T cell receptor (beta chain) was detected only a few times. Its antigen is not known. Amplification of TCR beta CDR3 regions used RNA as the template. Carried out on the TCR CDR3, a first-round RT-PCR used the HTBI primer set. In TCRdb, the multiplex PCR reads were re-called with MiXCR into one record per CDR3 protein. The sample consists of some 690,000 distinct CDR3 sequences, roughly 17% of them appearing once. This CDR3 has 13 amino acids. Trimming took off 0 bases at V and 2 bases at J, with 4 bases between the two ends. Germline CDR1 reads SGDLS; CDR2 reads YYNGEE. Aged 18 to 65, the patients had hyperthyroidism that was newly diagnosed and had lasted under 2 months. The data were taken from a study of T cells in Graves' hyperthyroidism and ophthalmopathy. Points from the study as a whole: Ophthalmopathy prediction by the model preceded onset by a median approximately 6.9 months. Most thyroid-expanded clonotypes above 0.001 were also found in blood. A model of 13 V-J pairs discriminated ophthalmopathy from stable hyperthyroidism.

The TCR comes from a man aged 45-60 years with Graves' hyperthyroidism. The J gene is TRBJ2-3, the V gene TRBV9; D gene unclear. The specimen sequenced was blood. The CDR3 nucleotides read TGTGCCAGCAGCGTAGGGACCACAGATACGCAGTATTTT. Translating gives CASSVGTTDTQYF. The whole variable domain, filled in from reference TRBV9 and TRBJ2-3, reads DSGVTQTPKHLITATGQRVTLRCSPRSGDLSVYWYQQSLDQGLQFLIQYYNGEERAKGNILERFSAQQFPDLHSELNLSSLELGDSALYFCASSVGTTDTQYFGPGTRLTVL.